The next 20 T cell receptor beta chains were all read from a single sample in a study of cytotoxic CD8 clonotypes in ibrutinib-treated CLL. The table came from immunoSEQ multiplex PCR; TCRdb's copy has only in-frame clones and leaves some out. This table has some 130,000 clones, 80% to 90% appearing once. This specimen was PBMCs, taken after 24 months of ibrutinib treatment. The receptors here all came from a human donor with chronic lymphocytic leukemia.

V is TRBV6-5 and J is TRBJ1-1; D unclear. There are 13 residues in the CDR3. V lost 7 bases to trimming and J lost 1 base, with 10 bases between them. Germline V gives CDR1 MNHEY, CDR2 SVGAGI. CDR3 in amino acids: CASKLHPNTEAFF. DNA for the CDR3: TGTGCCAGCAAACTTCACCCGAACACTGAAGCTTTCTTT.

This clone was observed a handful of times. This chain links TRBV30 with TRBJ1-2; D gene ambiguous. The germline V and J ends were trimmed by 2 bases and 4 bases, with 11 bases remaining between them. The CDR3 totals 13 residues. Germline V gene lookup returns CDR1 GTSNPN and CDR2 SVGIG (reference sequence). The CDR3 protein is CAWSRDRPYGYTF. DNA of the CDR3: TGTGCCTGGAGTCGCGACCGACCCTATGGCTACACCTTC.

The chain couples TRBV28 to TRBJ2-7, with 11 bases fitting TRBD2. The CDR3 spans 18 residues. Germline CDR1 is MDHEN and CDR2 is SYDVKM. V lost 3 bases to trimming and J lost 0 bases; unmatched junction nucleotides: 10. The CDR3 sequence is CASSLVGLAGGRSYEQYF. DNA of the CDR3: TGTGCCAGCAGTTTGGTAGGGCTAGCGGGGGGCCGCTCCTACGAGCAGTACTTC.

The V gene is TRBV7-9, the J gene TRBJ1-1; no firm D call. Deletions cut 5 bases from V and 0 bases from J, with 10 bases between. The CDR3 is 14 residues long. Germline assignment: CDR1 SEHNR and CDR2 FQNEAQ (reference sequence). CDR3 in DNA: TGTGCCAGCAGCCCACAGAGCATGAACACTGAAGCTTTCTTT. Its translation: CASSPQSMNTEAFF.

The chain employs TRBV11-2 and TRBJ2-7; 9 bases align to TRBD1. The germline gives CDR1 SGHAT, CDR2 FQNNGV. There are 15 residues in the CDR3. Unmatched junction bases numbered 2, after V lost 0 bases and J lost 2 bases. The CDR3 sequence is CASSLEGQGPYEQYF. The CDR3 nucleotides read TGTGCCAGCAGCTTAGAGGGACAGGGTCCCTACGAGCAGTACTTC.

The rearrangement links TRBV5-1 to TRBJ2-2, with D tentatively TRBD1 (5 bases). The CDR3 is made up of 17 amino acids. V gave up 4 bases and J gave up 6 bases, with 22 bases separating them. From germline, CDR1 is SGHRS and CDR2 YFSETQ. CDR3 nucleotides: TGCGCCAGCAGCCCCCAGTCGGGCAGGGTCATAGCCGGGGAGCTGTTTTTT. Amino acid sequence: CASSPQSGRVIAGELFF. Full variable domain (rest looked up from reference TRBV5-1 and TRBJ2-2): KAGVTQTPRYLIKTRGQQVTLSCSPISGHRSVSWYQQTPGQGLQFLFEYFSETQRNKGNFPGRFSGRQFSNSRSEMNVSTLELGDSALYLCASSPQSGRVIAGELFFGEGSRLTVL.

The genes are TRBV18 and TRBJ2-5; TRBD2 matches at 14 bases. CDR3 size: 16 residues. Germline CDR1 and CDR2: KGHSH and LQKENI. Trimming cost V 4 bases and J 3 bases; bases outside gene matches: 4. The CDR3 sequence: CASSQGLAGGEETQYF. CDR3 sequence (DNA): TGTGCCAGCTCACAAGGACTAGCGGGGGGTGAAGAGACCCAGTACTTC.

The chain employs TRBV11-2 and TRBJ1-5, with D unclear. Trimming cost V 0 bases and J 9 bases, with 9 bases left between them. The CDR3 runs 13 residues. Germline V gene data show CDR1 as SGHAT and CDR2 as FQNNGV. CDR3 in DNA: TGTGCCAGCAGCTTAGAGGGGAAGGGGCCCCAGCATTTT. Protein product: CASSLEGKGPQHF.

This clone occurred once. The chain uses TRBV11-2 and TRBJ2-1; the match to TRBD1 covers 9 bases. The CDR3 sequence is 14 residues long. From germline, CDR1 is SGHAT and CDR2 FQNNGV. The J segment lost 16 bases and the V segment lost 6 bases, leaving 16 bases of the junction unmatched. CDR3 bases: TGTGCCAGCAGGGATATCCCTCTGGACAGGGGACCTTTCTTC. Encoded protein: CASRDIPLDRGPFF.

V usage is TRBV29-1 and J usage is TRBJ2-5; possible D gene TRBD2, 5 bases. Germline CDR1 reads SQVTM; CDR2 reads ANQGSEA. V dropped 3 bases and J dropped 1 base, with 15 bases sitting between them. The CDR3 is 15 amino acids. CDR3 DNA: TGCAGCGTTGAGAACGGGATCATCTTCCAAGAGACCCAGTACTTC. Amino acids: CSVENGIIFQETQYF.

For the CDR3, the DNA is TGTGCCAGCTGGATCAGGGGGGCCAATGAAAAACTGTTTTTT. Translating it yields CASWIRGANEKLFF. The genes are TRBV2 and TRBJ1-4; 7 bases map to TRBD1. V shed 8 bases and J 5 bases; nucleotides not matched to a gene: 8. Germline V gene sequence: CDR1 SNHLY, CDR2 FYNNEI. The CDR3 runs to 14 residues.

By frequency in the sample, this clone is medium-sized. The J gene is TRBJ1-2, the V gene TRBV4-2; D is undetermined. In germline, CDR1 is LGHNA, CDR2 YNFKEQ. V lost 0 bases to trimming and J lost 4 bases, with 3 bases between them. The CDR3 extends over 12 amino acids. The DNA of the CDR3 is TGTGCCAGCAGCCAAGATGCCTATGGCTACACCTTC. It specifies CASSQDAYGYTF.

This clone was detected only once. CDR3: CASSSGDRGYEQFF. DNA of the CDR3: TGTGCCAGCAGCTCGGGGGACAGGGGGTATGAGCAGTTCTTC. V usage is TRBV7-8 and J usage is TRBJ2-1, with 11 bases fitting TRBD1. The CDR3 has 14 residues. The ends lost 4 bases at V and 8 bases at J; junction bases unmatched: 4. Germline-derived CDR1 and CDR2 are SGHVS and FQNEAQ.

In its sample, this clone was seen once. The rearrangement uses TRBV7-9 and TRBJ1-3; D ambiguous. V lost 2 bases to trimming and J lost 1 base, with 9 bases between them. The CDR3 length is 15 residues. Germline lookup yields CDR1 SEHNR and CDR2 FQNEAQ (reference sequence). The CDR3 loop is CASSLPGRSGNTIYF. DNA of the CDR3: TGTGCCAGCAGCTTACCCGGGAGGTCTGGAAACACCATATATTTT.

The CDR3 nucleotides are TGCGCCAGCCGGGGGAGTTCAGATACGCAGTATTTT. Amino acid sequence: CASRGSSDTQYF. This chain uses TRBV10-2 with TRBJ2-3, with a possible D match to TRBD2 (6 bases). Trimming removed 8 bases at V and 4 bases at J, with 10 bases between. This CDR3 comprises 12 residues. CDR1 and CDR2 (germline): WSHSY, SAAADI.

J is TRBJ2-3 and V is TRBV27; 11 bases line up with TRBD2. The length of the CDR3 is 17 residues. CDR1 and CDR2 (germline): MNHEY, SMNVEV (reference sequence). The V gene end was trimmed by 6 bases and the J gene end by 5 bases; junction bases not matched to a gene: 13. In DNA form, the CDR3 reads TGTGCCAGCAGCCGGACGATAGCGGGGGGGCCAGGAGATACGCAGTATTTT. Its protein is CASSRTIAGGPGDTQYF.

This rearrangement joins TRBV27 to TRBJ2-3; D perhaps matches TRBD1 (6 bases). Germline CDR1 is MNHEY and CDR2 is SMNVEV (reference sequence). This CDR3 comprises 13 residues. V gave up 3 bases and J gave up 7 bases, with 11 bases separating them. The CDR3 is CASSFTGSYTQYF. The CDR3 DNA is TGTGCCAGCAGTTTTACAGGGTCATATACGCAGTATTTT.

This chain connects TRBV7-2 to TRBJ1-3, with TRBD1 matching 7 bases. V shed 1 base and J 8 bases; nucleotides not matched to a gene: 2. This CDR3 has 13 residues. Germline V gene sequence: CDR1 SGHTA, CDR2 FQGNSA. The CDR3 region is CASSLGQGDTIYF. In DNA, the CDR3 is TGTGCCAGCAGCTTAGGGCAGGGGGACACCATATATTTT.

The chain recombines TRBV28 with TRBJ1-2; D perhaps matches TRBD1 (6 bases). The V end lost 10 bases, the J end lost 4 bases, and 16 bases lay between the germline ends. This CDR3 has 13 residues. Germline V CDR1 and CDR2: MDHEN, SYDVKM. The CDR3 region is CATRGGGIYGYTF. In nucleotides, the CDR3 is TGTGCCACCCGAGGGGGGGGGATCTATGGCTACACCTTC.

The chain carries TRBV7-8 and TRBJ2-2, with TRBD2 matching over 7 bases. J lost 0 bases, V lost 6 bases, and 4 bases had no gene match. This CDR3 spans 15 amino acids. Germline CDR1 is SGHVS and CDR2 is FQNEAQ. CDR3 bases: TGTGCCAGCAGGAAAGCGGGACCGAACACCGGGGAGCTGTTTTTT. It translates to CASRKAGPNTGELFF. The full variable domain, completed using reference TRBV7-8 and TRBJ2-2, is GAGVSQSPRYKVAKRGQDVALRCDPISGHVSLFWYQQALGQGPEFLTYFQNEAQLDKSGLPSDRFFAERPEGSVSTLKIQRTQQEDSAVYLCASRKAGPNTGELFFGEGSRLTVL.